These 11 T cell receptor beta chains share one sample of origin, sequenced in a study of shared clonotypes between healthy human individuals. The data were produced by immunoSEQ multiplex PCR, yet TCRdb's version contains in-frame clones alone and is incomplete. The profile shows around 560,000 clones, approximately 95% of them singletons. Selected positively for CCR7 and CD45RO-negative, naive CD8 cells excluded terminally differentiated effector memory CD45RA+ cells. The specimen sequenced was naive CD8+ T cells sorted from blood. Source of these receptors: a woman in her twenties or thirties in good health.

The chain recombines TRBV4-1 with TRBJ2-1; D unclear. Per germline, CDR1 MGHRA and CDR2 YSYEKL. The CDR3 spans 12 residues. Trimming removed 3 bases from V and 4 bases from J, with 4 bases in between. The CDR3 region is CASSHDYNEQFF. DNA for the CDR3: TGCGCCAGCAGCCACGATTACAATGAGCAGTTCTTC.

This chain links TRBV19 with TRBJ1-1; no clear D gene. V shed 1 base and J shed 5 bases, with 17 bases lying between them. Germline V CDR1 and CDR2: LNHDA, SQIVND (reference sequence). CDR3 length: 16 residues. CDR3 DNA: TGTGCCAGTAGTATAGGCTCAGAAGGCCCGAGGACTGAAGCTTTCTTT. Encoded protein: CASSIGSEGPRTEAFF.

This chain connects TRBV19 to TRBJ2-1; D is undetermined. Germline V gene lookup returns CDR1 LNHDA and CDR2 SQIVND (reference sequence). Trimming removed 2 bases at V and 4 bases at J, with 12 bases between. The CDR3 length is 15 residues. DNA of the CDR3: TGTGCCAGTAGTATACCCGAATACCCATACAATGAGCAGTTCTTC. It specifies CASSIPEYPYNEQFF.

The chain couples TRBV2 to TRBJ1-2; perhaps TRBD1 as D (5 bases). Looked up from germline, CDR1 is SNHLY and CDR2 is FYNNEI. V lost 8 bases and J 8 bases, leaving 24 bases between the germline ends. The CDR3 is made up of 15 amino acids. The CDR3 spells CASRAGTIDTEGYTF. The CDR3, as DNA: TGTGCCAGCCGGGCAGGGACGATCGATACGGAGGGCTACACCTTC.

A single count supports this clone. The chain carries TRBV6-6 and TRBJ2-7; weak D call: TRBD1 (5 bases). The CDR3 is made up of 12 amino acids. Deletions cut 2 bases from V and 3 bases from J, with 5 bases between. CDR1 and CDR2 from the germline V gene are MNHNY and SVGAGI (reference sequence). The CDR3: CASSYDSYEQYF. CDR3 nucleotide sequence: TGTGCCAGCAGTTACGACAGCTACGAGCAGTACTTC.

The J gene is TRBJ2-7, the V gene TRBV2; D remains ambiguous. This CDR3 contains 13 residues. Trimming took off 4 bases at V and 5 bases at J, with 12 bases between the two ends. Germline V gene sequence: CDR1 SNHLY, CDR2 FYNNEI. CDR3 protein: CASSVESFHEQYF. The DNA of the CDR3 is TGTGCCAGCAGTGTAGAGTCGTTCCACGAGCAGTACTTC.

The J gene is TRBJ2-2, the V gene TRBV6-1; D may be TRBD2 (5 bases). Trimming shortened V by 5 bases and J by 7 bases, and 17 bases separated the two germline ends. In germline, CDR1 is MNHNS, CDR2 SASEGT. The CDR3 length is 15 residues. The CDR3 region is CASSQPIGDHGELFF. As DNA, the CDR3 is TGTGCCAGCAGTCAACCAATCGGGGATCACGGGGAGCTGTTTTTT.

CDR3 bases: TGTGCCAGCAGTTTATGGGCGGGAGGGGTAAAGGATACGCAGTATTTT. Translated, it gives CASSLWAGGVKDTQYF. The rearrangement links TRBV28 to TRBJ2-3, with 9 bases matching TRBD2. CDR1 and CDR2 (germline): MDHEN, SYDVKM. The CDR3 totals 16 residues. Unmatched junction bases numbered 7, after V lost 0 bases and J lost 6 bases.

The chain recombines TRBV9 with TRBJ1-2; 11 bases match TRBD1. This CDR3 contains 15 residues. Germline V gene lookup returns CDR1 SGDLS and CDR2 YYNGEE. V gave up 4 bases and J gave up 6 bases; unmatched junction bases: 8. This CDR3 reads CASSPRTGGEDGYTF. The CDR3 DNA reads as TGTGCCAGCAGCCCCCGGACAGGGGGCGAGGATGGCTACACCTTC. Full variable domain (rest looked up from reference TRBV9 and TRBJ1-2): DSGVTQTPKHLITATGQRVTLRCSPRSGDLSVYWYQQSLDQGLQFLIQYYNGEERAKGNILERFSAQQFPDLHSELNLSSLELGDSALYFCASSPRTGGEDGYTFGSGTRLTVV.

The chain combines TRBV12-1 with TRBJ1-2. TRBV12-1 is recorded as a pseudogene. The CDR3 length is 14 residues. CDR3 bases: TGTGCCAGCAGCCCCATTAGGGACCGCCTTGGCTACACCTTC. This sequence encodes CASSPIRDRLGYTF.

CDR3: CASSLRGTGIKEGTGELFF. DNA of the CDR3: TGTGCCAGCAGCCTCCGGGGGACAGGGATTAAAGAGGGGACCGGGGAGCTGTTTTTT. V gene TRBV7-9 combines with J gene TRBJ2-2; 9 bases match TRBD1. V dropped 5 bases and J dropped 5; count of bases not matched to a gene: 18. The germline V gene encodes CDR1 SEHNR and CDR2 FQNEAQ (reference sequence). This CDR3 region has 19 residues.